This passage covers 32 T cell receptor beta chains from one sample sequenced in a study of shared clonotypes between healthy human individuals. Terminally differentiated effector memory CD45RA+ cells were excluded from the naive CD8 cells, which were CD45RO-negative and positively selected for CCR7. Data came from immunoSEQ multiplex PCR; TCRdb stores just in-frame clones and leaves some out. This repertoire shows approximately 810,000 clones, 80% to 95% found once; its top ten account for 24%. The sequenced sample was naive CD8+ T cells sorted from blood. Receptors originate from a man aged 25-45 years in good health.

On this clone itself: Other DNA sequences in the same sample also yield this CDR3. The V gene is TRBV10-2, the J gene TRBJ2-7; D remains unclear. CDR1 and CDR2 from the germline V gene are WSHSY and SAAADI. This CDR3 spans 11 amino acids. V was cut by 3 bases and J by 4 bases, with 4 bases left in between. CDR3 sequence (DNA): TGCGCCAGCAGTGAAACTTACGAGCAGTACTTC. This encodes CASSETYEQYF.

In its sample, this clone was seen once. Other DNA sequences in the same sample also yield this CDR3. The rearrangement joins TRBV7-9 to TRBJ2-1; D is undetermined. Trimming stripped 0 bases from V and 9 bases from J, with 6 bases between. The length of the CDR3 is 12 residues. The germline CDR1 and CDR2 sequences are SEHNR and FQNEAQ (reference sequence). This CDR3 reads CASSLAGGEQFF. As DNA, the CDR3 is TGTGCCAGCAGCTTAGCGGGTGGTGAGCAGTTCTTC.

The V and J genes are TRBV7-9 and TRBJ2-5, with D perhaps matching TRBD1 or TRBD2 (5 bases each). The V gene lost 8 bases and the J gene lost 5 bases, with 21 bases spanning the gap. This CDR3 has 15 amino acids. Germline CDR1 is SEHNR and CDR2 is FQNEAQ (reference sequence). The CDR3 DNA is TGTGCCAGCCCCCCTAAGGGCAGGGAGTTCGAGACCCAGTACTTC. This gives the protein CASPPKGREFETQYF.

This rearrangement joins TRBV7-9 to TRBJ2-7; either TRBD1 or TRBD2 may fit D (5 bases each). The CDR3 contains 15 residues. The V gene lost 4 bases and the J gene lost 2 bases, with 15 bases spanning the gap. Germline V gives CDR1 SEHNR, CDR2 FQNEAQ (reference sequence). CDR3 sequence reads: CASSSSRDEAYEQYF. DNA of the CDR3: TGTGCCAGCAGCTCCTCCCGGGACGAGGCCTACGAGCAGTACTTC.

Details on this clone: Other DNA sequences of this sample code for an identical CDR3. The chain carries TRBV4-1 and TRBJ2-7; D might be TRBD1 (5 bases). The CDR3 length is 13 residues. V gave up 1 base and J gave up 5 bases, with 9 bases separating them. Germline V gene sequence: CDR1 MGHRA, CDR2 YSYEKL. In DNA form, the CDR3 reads TGCGCCAGCAGCCAAGTTTCCAGGGACGAGCAGTACTTC. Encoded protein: CASSQVSRDEQYF.

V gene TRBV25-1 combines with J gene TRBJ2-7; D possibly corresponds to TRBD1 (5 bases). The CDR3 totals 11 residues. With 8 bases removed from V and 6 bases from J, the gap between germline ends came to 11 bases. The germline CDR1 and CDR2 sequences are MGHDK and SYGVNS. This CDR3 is CASGQMVEQYF. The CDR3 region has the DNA TGTGCCAGCGGACAAATGGTCGAGCAGTACTTC.

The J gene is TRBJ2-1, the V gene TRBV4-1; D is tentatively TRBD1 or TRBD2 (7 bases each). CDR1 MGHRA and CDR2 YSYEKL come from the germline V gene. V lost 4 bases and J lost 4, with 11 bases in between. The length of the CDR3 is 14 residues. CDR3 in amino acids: CASSRQGGYNEQFF. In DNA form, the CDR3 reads TGCGCCAGCAGCCGACAGGGAGGGTACAATGAGCAGTTCTTC.

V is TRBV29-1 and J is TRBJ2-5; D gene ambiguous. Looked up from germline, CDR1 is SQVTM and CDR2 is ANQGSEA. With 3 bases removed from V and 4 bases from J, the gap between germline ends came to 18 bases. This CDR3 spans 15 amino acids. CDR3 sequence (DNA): TGCAGCGTTGAGCCCCCCCTAGAAGCCAGAGAGACCCAGTACTTC. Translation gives CSVEPPLEARETQYF. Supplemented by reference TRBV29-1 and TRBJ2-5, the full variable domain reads SAVISQKPSRDICQRGTSLTIQCQVDSQVTMMFWYRQQPGQSLTLIATANQGSEATYESGFVIDKFPISRPNLTFSTLTVSNMSPEDSSIYLCSVEPPLEARETQYFGPGTRLLVL.

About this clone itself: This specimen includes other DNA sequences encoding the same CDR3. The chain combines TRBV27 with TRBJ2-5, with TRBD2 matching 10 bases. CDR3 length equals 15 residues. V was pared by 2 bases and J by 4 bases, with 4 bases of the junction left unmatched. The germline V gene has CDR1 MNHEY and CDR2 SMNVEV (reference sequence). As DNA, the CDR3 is TGTGCCAGCAGTTTACTAGCGGGAGAAGTAGAGACCCAGTACTTC. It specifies CASSLLAGEVETQYF.

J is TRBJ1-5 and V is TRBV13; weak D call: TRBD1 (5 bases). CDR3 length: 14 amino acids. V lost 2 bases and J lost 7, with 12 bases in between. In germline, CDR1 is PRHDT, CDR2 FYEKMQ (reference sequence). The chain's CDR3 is CASSLSGGIQPQHF. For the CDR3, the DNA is TGTGCCAGCAGCTTATCCGGGGGAATCCAGCCCCAGCATTTT.

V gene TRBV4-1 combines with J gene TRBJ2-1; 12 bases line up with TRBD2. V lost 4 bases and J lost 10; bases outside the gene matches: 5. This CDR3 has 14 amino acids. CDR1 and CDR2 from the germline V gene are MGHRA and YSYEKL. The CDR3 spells CASSPPSGGDEQFF. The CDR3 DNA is TGCGCCAGCAGCCCCCCTAGCGGGGGGGACGAGCAGTTCTTC.

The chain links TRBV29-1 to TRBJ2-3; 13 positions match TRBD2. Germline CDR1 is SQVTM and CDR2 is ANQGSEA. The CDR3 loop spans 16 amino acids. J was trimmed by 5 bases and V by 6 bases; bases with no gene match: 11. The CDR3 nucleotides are TGCAGCGTGGACCATACTAGCGGGAGGGCCAAAGATACGCAGTATTTT. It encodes CSVDHTSGRAKDTQYF.

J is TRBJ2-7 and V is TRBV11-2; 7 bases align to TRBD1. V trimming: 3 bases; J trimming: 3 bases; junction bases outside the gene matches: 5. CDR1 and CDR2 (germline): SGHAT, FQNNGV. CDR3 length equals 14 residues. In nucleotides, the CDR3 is TGTGCCAGCAGCTTCGACAGGGAGCTCTACGAGCAGTACTTC. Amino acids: CASSFDRELYEQYF.

The CDR3 DNA sequence: TGCAGCGTTGTTGCGGGAGGGCCGCGGGGCGGGGAGCTGTTTTTT. Protein product: CSVVAGGPRGGELFF. The rearrangement links TRBV29-1 to TRBJ2-2, with 9 positions matching TRBD2. Germline V CDR1 and CDR2: SQVTM, ANQGSEA. V shed 4 bases and J 7 bases; nucleotides not matched to a gene: 10. The CDR3 covers 15 residues.

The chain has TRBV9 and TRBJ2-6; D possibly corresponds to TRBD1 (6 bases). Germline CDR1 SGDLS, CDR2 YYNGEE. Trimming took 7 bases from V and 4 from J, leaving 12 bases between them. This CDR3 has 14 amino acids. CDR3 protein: CASVQGPGANVLTF. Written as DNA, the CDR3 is TGTGCCAGCGTACAGGGACCCGGGGCCAACGTCCTGACTTTC.

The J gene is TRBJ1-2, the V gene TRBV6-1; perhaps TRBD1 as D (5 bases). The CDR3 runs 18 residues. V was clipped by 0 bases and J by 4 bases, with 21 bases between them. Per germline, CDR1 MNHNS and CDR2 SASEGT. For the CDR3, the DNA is TGTGCCAGCAGTGAAGCCTTGTCTGCGGGGGGAATGATCTATGGCTACACCTTC. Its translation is CASSEALSAGGMIYGYTF.

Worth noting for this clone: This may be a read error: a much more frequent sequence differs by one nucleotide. In DNA, the CDR3 is TGTGCCAGCAGTTTAACCACCTACGAGCAGTACTTC. Amino acids: CASSLTTYEQYF. The V gene is TRBV7-9, the J gene TRBJ2-7; the D is unclear. Trimming shortened V by 6 bases and J by 2 bases, and 8 bases separated the two germline ends. The CDR3 extends over 12 amino acids. CDR1 is SEHNR, CDR2 FQNEAQ, per germline (reference sequence). Supplemented by reference TRBV7-9 and TRBJ2-7, the full variable domain reads DTGVSQNPRHKITKRGQNVTFRCDPISEHNRLYWYRQTLGQGPEFLTYFQNEAQLEKSRLLSDRFSAERPKGSFSTLEIQRTEQGDSAMYLCASSLTTYEQYFGPGTRLTVT.

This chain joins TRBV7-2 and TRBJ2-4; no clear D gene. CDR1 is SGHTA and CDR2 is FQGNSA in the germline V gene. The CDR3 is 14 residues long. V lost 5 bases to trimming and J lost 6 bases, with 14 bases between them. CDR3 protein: CASSRVLDANIQYF. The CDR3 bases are TGTGCCAGCAGCCGCGTGTTGGACGCAAACATTCAGTACTTC.

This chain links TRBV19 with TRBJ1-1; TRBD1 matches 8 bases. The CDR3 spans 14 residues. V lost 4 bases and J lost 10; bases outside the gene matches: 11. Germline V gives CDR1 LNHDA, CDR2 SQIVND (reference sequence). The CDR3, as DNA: TGTGCCAGTAGTAAAACCACAGGGGGATCAGGAGCTTTCTTT. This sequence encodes CASSKTTGGSGAFF.

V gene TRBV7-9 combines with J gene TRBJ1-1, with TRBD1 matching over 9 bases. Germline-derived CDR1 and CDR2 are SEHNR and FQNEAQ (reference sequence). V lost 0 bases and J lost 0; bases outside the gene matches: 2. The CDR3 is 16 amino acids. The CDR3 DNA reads TGTGCCAGCAGCTTAGCAGGGACAGGGATGAACACTGAAGCTTTCTTT. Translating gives CASSLAGTGMNTEAFF.

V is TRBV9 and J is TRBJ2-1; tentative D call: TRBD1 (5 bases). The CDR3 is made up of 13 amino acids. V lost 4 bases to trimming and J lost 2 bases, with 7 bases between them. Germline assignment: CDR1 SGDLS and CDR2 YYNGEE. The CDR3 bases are TGTGCCAGCAGCCCGGACACCTACAATGAGCAGTTCTTC. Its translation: CASSPDTYNEQFF.

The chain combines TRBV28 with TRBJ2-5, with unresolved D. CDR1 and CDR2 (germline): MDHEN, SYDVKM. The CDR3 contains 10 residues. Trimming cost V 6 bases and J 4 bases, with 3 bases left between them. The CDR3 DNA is TGTGCCAGCAGAGGAGAGACCCAGTACTTC. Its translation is CASRGETQYF.

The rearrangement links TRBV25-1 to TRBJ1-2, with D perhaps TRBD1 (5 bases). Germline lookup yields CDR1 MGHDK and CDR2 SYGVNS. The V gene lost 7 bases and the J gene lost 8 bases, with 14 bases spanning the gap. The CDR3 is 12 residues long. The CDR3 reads CASTGGVTGYTF. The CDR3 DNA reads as TGTGCCAGCACCGGGGGGGTAACGGGCTACACCTTC.

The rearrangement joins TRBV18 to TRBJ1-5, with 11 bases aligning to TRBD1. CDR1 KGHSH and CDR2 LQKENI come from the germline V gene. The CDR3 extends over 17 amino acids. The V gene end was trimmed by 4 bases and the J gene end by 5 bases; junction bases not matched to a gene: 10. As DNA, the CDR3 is TGTGCCAGCTCACTTGGACAGGGGGCTGGGGGGCATCAGCCCCAGCATTTT. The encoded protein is CASSLGQGAGGHQPQHF.

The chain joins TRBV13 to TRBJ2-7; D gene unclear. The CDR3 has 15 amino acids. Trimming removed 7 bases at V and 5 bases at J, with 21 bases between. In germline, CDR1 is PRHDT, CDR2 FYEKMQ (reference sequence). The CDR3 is CASTITDPIIDEQYF. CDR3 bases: TGTGCCAGCACGATCACAGACCCCATTATAGACGAGCAGTACTTC.

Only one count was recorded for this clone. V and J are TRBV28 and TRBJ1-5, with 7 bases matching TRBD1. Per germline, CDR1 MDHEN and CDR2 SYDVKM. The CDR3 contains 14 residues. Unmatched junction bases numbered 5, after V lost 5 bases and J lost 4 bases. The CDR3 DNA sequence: TGTGCCAGCAGTACAGGGGCTTGGAATCAGCCCCAGCATTTT. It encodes CASSTGAWNQPQHF. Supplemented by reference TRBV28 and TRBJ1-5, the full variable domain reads DVKVTQSSRYLVKRTGEKVFLECVQDMDHENMFWYRQDPGLGLRLIYFSYDVKMKEKGDIPEGYSVSREKKERFSLILESASTNQTSMYLCASSTGAWNQPQHFGDGTRLSIL.

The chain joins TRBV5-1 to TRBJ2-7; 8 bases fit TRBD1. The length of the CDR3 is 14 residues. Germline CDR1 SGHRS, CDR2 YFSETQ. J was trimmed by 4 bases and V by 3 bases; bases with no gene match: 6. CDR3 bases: TGCGCCAGCAGCTCTACAGGGGGGCAATACGAGCAGTACTTC. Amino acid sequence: CASSSTGGQYEQYF.

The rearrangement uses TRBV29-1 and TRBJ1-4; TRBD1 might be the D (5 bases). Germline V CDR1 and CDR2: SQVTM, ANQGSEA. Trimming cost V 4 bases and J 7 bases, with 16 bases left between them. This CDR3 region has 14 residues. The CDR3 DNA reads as TGCAGCGTTGTGGGGGTGGATTTGGGTGAAAAACTGTTTTTT. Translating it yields CSVVGVDLGEKLFF.

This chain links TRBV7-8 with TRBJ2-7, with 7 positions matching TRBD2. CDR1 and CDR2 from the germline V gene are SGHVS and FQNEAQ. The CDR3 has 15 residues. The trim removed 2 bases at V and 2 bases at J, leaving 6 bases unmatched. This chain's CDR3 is CASSLILADTYEQYF. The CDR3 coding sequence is TGTGCCAGCAGCTTAATCCTAGCGGATACCTACGAGCAGTACTTC.

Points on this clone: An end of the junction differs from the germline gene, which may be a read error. The CDR3 coding sequence is TGTGCCAGTAGTCTAGATGGACAGCGTAATTTCATGAACACTGAAGCTTTCTTT. Translated: CASSLDGQRNFMNTEAFF. V gene TRBV19 combines with J gene TRBJ1-1; maybe TRBD1 (6 bases). Germline CDR1 LNHDA, CDR2 SQIVND (reference sequence). This CDR3 contains 18 residues.

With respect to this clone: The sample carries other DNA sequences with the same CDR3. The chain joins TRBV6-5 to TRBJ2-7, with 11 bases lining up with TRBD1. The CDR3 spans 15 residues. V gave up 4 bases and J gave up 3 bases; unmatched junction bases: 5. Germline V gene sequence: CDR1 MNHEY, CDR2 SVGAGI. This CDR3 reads CASSSGTGGSYEQYF. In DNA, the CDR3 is TGTGCCAGCAGTTCCGGGACAGGGGGGAGCTACGAGCAGTACTTC.

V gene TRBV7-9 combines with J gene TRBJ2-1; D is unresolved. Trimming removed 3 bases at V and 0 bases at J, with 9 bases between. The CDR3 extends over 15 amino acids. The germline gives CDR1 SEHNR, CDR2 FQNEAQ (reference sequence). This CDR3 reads CASSLTPGSYNEQFF. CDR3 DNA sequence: TGTGCCAGCAGCTTGACCCCTGGCTCCTACAATGAGCAGTTCTTC.